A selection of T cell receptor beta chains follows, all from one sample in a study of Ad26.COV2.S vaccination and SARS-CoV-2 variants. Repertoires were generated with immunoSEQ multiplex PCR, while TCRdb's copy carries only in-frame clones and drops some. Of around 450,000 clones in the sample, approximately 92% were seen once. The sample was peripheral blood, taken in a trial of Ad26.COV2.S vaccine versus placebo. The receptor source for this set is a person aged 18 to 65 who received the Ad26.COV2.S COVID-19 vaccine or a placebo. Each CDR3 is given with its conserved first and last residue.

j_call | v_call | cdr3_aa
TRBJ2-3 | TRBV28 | CASRRQFLDTQYF
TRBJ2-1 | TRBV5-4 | CASSFSIGEQFF
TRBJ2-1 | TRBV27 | CASQGGYTNEQFF
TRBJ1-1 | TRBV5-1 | CASGTVNTEAFF
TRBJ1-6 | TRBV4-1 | CASSQVGRGSYSPLHF
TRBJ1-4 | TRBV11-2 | CASAGGTEKLFF
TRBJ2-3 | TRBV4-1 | CASSQAPAGLGDTQYF
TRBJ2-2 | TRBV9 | CASSVEPKTGELFF
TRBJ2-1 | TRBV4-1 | CASRIAGGPNEQFF
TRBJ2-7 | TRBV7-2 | CASSYGTGLEQYF
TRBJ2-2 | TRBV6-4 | CASSDQVWAGELFF
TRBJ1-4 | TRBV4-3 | CASSQDAGQGDEKLFF
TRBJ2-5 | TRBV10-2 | CASSDVGMETQYF
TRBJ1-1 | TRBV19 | CASSYTPGHMNTEAFF
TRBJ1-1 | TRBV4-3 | CASSQVLNTEAFF
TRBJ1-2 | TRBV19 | CASSIGGEGAAYGYTF
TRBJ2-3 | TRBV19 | CASRRSHAHDTQYF
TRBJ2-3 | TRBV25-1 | CASSQMGPDTQYF
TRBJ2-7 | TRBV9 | CASSVAQGQGPYEQYF
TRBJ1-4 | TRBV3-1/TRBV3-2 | CASSPGLATNEKLFF
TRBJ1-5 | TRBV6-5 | CASSRRGTHQPQHF
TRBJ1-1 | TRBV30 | CAWAGQALGAFF
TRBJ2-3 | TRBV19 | CASVRTGATDTQYF
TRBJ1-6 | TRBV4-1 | CASSQHSYRVRDSPLHF
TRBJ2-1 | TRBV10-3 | CAISVGTSGKAEQFF
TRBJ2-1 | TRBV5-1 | CASSFRGLVDNEQFF
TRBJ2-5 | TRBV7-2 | CASSLPTRASEETQYF
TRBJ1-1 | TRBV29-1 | CSVEGGAGAFF
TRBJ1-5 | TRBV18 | CASCSSNSNQPQHF
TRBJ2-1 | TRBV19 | CASSIGSGGGEQFF